This paragraph reports one TCR beta chain. The PCR had 60 Vbeta and 13 Jbeta primers. Sequencing was performed with immunoSEQ multiplex PCR; in TCRdb, only in-frame clones are kept and a portion is missing. The profile shows some 130,000 clones, 79% of them singletons. This record belongs to a study of cytomegalovirus exposure and HLA in healthy donors. Germline CDR1 reads SGHAT; CDR2 reads FQDESV (reference sequence). Trimming took off 0 bases at V and 9 bases at J, with 9 bases between the two ends. The CDR3 contains 13 residues. V usage is TRBV11-1 and J usage is TRBJ2-1; unclear D gene. The sequenced sample consisted of PBMCs. The TCR originated in a man younger than 35 in good health and CMV-seronegative. CDR3 region: CASSLALVGEQFF. Here the CDR3 DNA reads TGTGCCAGCAGCTTAGCGCTAGTTGGTGAGCAGTTCTTC.